This entry features one T cell receptor beta chain sequence. The TCR beta library used iRepertoire HTBI primers with Arm-PCR amplification of CDR3. TCRdb re-analysed the multiplex PCR reads in MiXCR, keeping a single row per CDR3 protein. The table has under 450,000 distinct CDR3 sequences, roughly 12% seen once. The sample comes from a study of regulatory T cells in long-lasting Graves disease. Per germline, CDR1 MDHEN and CDR2 SYDVKM. Losses at the gene ends were 4 bases for V and 1 base for J; bases not matched to a gene: 7. The CDR3 covers 18 residues. Time point indicated: newly diagnosed GD, antithyroid drugs for less than 3 months. The TCR library was prepared using RNA isolated from PBMCs. Another study also made use of these data, one on T cells in Graves' hyperthyroidism and ophthalmopathy.

This specimen consisted of peripheral blood mononuclear cells (PBMCs), obtained at new diagnosis, from a patient treated with antithyroid drugs. The rearrangement joins TRBV28 to TRBJ2-3; 14 bases align to TRBD2. This sequence originates from a woman in her late teens or twenties with Graves disease. The DNA of the CDR3 is TGTGCCAGCAGTTACACGCGGGGACTAGCGGGGGGCACAGATACGCAGTATTTT. Translated, it gives CASSYTRGLAGGTDTQYF.